This TCR beta chain was found in a study of blood T cell repertoires in COVID-19 (dated by TCRdb to 2018 to 2020). As for the study more broadly: Samples covering the acute and convalescent phases of COVID-19 were provided by collaborators in the United States, Italy and Spain. The material from the prospective study consisted of cDNA or gDNA derived from T cells, B-cell-depleted T cells, or PBMCs. The dataset comprised deeply sampled blood TCRbeta repertoires from subjects exposed to, actively infected with, or recovered from COVID-19. A freely available public database, intended as a resource for researchers studying the immune response to SARS-CoV-2, is where the repertoires were released. The samples were drawn from the first 160 participants of the ongoing ImmuneRACE study and from over 950 subjects provided by 6 global collaborators. Sample metadata almost always included a de-identified subject ID, COVID-19 status, age in years and sex. Where HLA class I and class II types were available, the types were taken from metadata supplied by the sample provider, not from assay-based typing. General findings and caveats noted by the study authors: The amount of clinical and demographic metadata varied by source and participant and was provided uncurated.

Comment on this clone: The specificity of this receptor is unknown. Base qualities are not provided; no much larger clone lies one nucleotide away.

The germline V gene (reference sequence) provides CDR1 DFQATT and CDR2 SNEGSKA. From the cysteine through the phenylalanine, the CDR3 covers 11 amino acids. Only CDR3 DNA remains: 33 bases, in frame from the first base. Trimming costs V 5 bases and J 7 bases, and their ends lie 12 bases apart. TCRbeta CDR3 regions were amplified from genomic DNA using the immunoSEQ Assay, a bias-controlled multiplex PCR. The study's processing was this. The number of nucleated cells in each sample was estimated by amplification of reference gene primers within the assay. Sequence reads were collapsed and filtered to measure the absolute abundance of every unique TCRbeta CDR3 rearrangement. For each sample, productive Simpson clonality was calculated as the square root of Simpson's diversity index over productive rearrangements. In TCRdb, the immuneACCESS table is reduced to in-frame sequences with V and J assigned. These tables do not hold every clone; where another copy was compared, an unresolved V gene accounts for under half, and the others remain unexplained. The V and J calls and clone size come from that table; D and trimming were worked out from the DNA. This sample gives under 200,000 clones in total; under 85% of them show up just once. Roughly 9.8% of the sample goes to the ten largest clones.

Collaborating institutions collected whole blood in K2EDTA tubes following their own protocols. For TCRbeta analysis, collaborators shipped samples as frozen whole blood, isolated PBMCs, or DNA extracted from either of those sample types. The V and J segments used are TRBV20-1 and TRBJ2-7; no D gene is confidently identified. The receptor was derived from a woman over 75 with acute or convalescent COVID-19. The specimen was peripheral blood. The CDR3 corresponds to CSAPLSREQYF. The nucleotide sequence reads TGCAGTGCTCCCCTGTCCAGAGAGCAGTACTTC.